This T cell receptor (beta chain) appears in the sequencing data of a study of response to subunit inactivated influenza vaccine. This clonotype turned up a few times. The antigen is undetermined. With 1 base clipped from V and 6 bases from J, the junction kept 5 bases outside the gene matches. The germline V gene encodes CDR1 MDHEN and CDR2 SYDVKM. This CDR3 spans 16 amino acids. In TCRdb, the RT-PCR reads were re-called with MiXCR into one record per CDR3 protein. In the table there are roughly 650,000 distinct CDR3 sequences, 11% to 15% of which are singletons. Findings and caveats of the study: The authors suggested that every seasonal influenza vaccination recruits few new T cells.

The sequencing used PBMCs from blood, collected approximately 15 days before vaccination. The chain is built from TRBV28 and TRBJ1-4, with 10 nucleotides matching TRBD1. The receptor was isolated from a man between 50 and 59 years old who received an inactivated influenza vaccine. CDR3 nucleotides: TGTGCCAGCAGTTTATCCCCCGGGACAGGGGATGAAAAACTGTTTTTT. Its translation is CASSLSPGTGDEKLFF.